This T cell receptor beta chain was sequenced during a study of T cell responses to AZD1222 COVID-19 vaccine. TCRdb keeps only in-frame clones here, not all; method: immunoSEQ multiplex PCR. The data hold some 130,000 clones, with approximately 90% observed a single time. This clone has only one observation. The CDR3 is made up of 13 amino acids. Trimming pared 2 bases from V and 3 bases from J, leaving 7 bases between. The germline gives CDR1 SGDLS, CDR2 YYNGEE. The receptor was derived from an adult in good health. This specimen was peripheral blood, taken on day 0 of AZD1222 vaccination. The rearrangement links TRBV9 to TRBJ2-3; D gene uncertain. The CDR3 spells CASSVLGTDTQYF. The CDR3 DNA reads TGTGCCAGCAGCGTCCTAGGGACAGATACGCAGTATTTT.